This T cell receptor (beta chain) comes out of a study of coeliac disease (dated by TCRdb to between 2021 and 2024). In terms of the full investigation: Coeliac patients were categorised as having newly diagnosed active disease, refractory coeliac disease type I, or disease controlled by a gluten-free diet. Because high-resolution HLA typing was not available, biased TRBV7-2 usage was queried as a proof of principle. Next-generation sequencing of rearranged TRB and TRG CDR3 regions was used on small intestinal lymphocyte fractions taken from coeliac and non-coeliac patients. The study set out to describe the TR repertoires of small intestinal T cells in active coeliac disease, refractory type I coeliac disease, and coeliac disease treated with a gluten-free diet. Of the roughly 30 patients in the full study, approximately 22 had coeliac disease confirmed by serology and 8 were controls with non-small intestinal disorders. TRB sequencing worked for samples from roughly 30 subjects, and these included over 20 paired bulk unsorted intraepithelial and lamina propria cell samples. What the authors observed across the whole study: High-purity fractions were not obtained when intraepithelial cells were separated from lamina propria cells, so cross-contamination between compartments was possible. TRB repertoires were found to be largely private, with most amino acid sequences unique to one sample, and no significant difference in V-gene usage was found between disease groups. The approach was considered by the authors to be unsuitable for unbiased detection of gliadin-specific T cells, as gliadin-specific T cells are scarce and rarely shared between patients. TRB and TRG repertoires of active coeliac intraepithelial and lamina propria samples showed lower clonality than controls, suggesting recruitment of diverse T cells.

Note on this clone: What antigen it recognizes has not been identified. The record has no base qualities; no much larger clone is one base away.

Library generation was performed with the immunoSEQ multiplex PCR assay. The TR loci underwent multiplexed PCR amplification, with J gene segments targeted by reverse primers and V gene segments targeted by forward primers. The Illumina HiSeq System was used to sequence the amplified CDR3 regions. As for how the authors treated the data: To strip out PCR and sequencing errors and collapse the data into unique sequences, a nearest-neighbour algorithm merged closely related reads. Repertoires were summarised in terms of clonality and T cell density, with T cell density defined as TR molecules per amount of genomic DNA input. CDR3 amino acid sequences present in at least 80% of unsorted samples were defined as public TRs and were then tested for differential abundance between coeliac and control samples. Kruskal-Wallis tests followed by Dunn post-tests were used to test for differences in clonality and density between disease groups. As stored in TCRdb, this immuneACCESS dataset retains in-frame rearrangements with V and J assigned. A fraction of the clones does not appear; measured against another copy, unresolved V genes explain less than half of the discrepancy, and the remainder lacks a known reason. V and J calls plus clone size are reproduced from that table; the DNA served to infer D and trimming. Across this sample there are about 1,500 clones, with around 69% seen only once. The top ten clonotypes cover about 30% of the sample.

CDR1 and CDR2, per the germline V gene, are MNHEY and SVGAGI. The V and J ends are trimmed by 10 bases and 0 bases, leaving 16 bases between them. The CDR3 holds 15 amino acids from the cysteine to the phenylalanine. Only the CDR3 part of the read is kept: 45 bases, read in frame from the first base. Aliquots of approximately 500,000 cells were frozen in DMSO/FBS in liquid nitrogen, and a single aliquot per fraction was used for sequencing. Every one of the 30 study patients had an endoscopy and a small intestinal biopsy. Intraepithelial cells were released from biopsies by stirring for one hour at 37 degrees C in RPMI containing EGTA, MgCl2 and 1% FBS. Genomic DNA was extracted from frozen unsorted cell fractions with the Qiagen DNeasy blood extraction kit.

The rearrangement combines TRBV6-5 with TRBJ1-3; the D gene cannot be named for sure. This TCR came from a woman between 45 and 65 years old with celiac disease on a gluten-free diet. Sequenced sample: intraepithelial lymphocytes from the gut. This specimen's cell subset or site label, interpreted: intraepithelial cell (IEC) fraction of small intestinal biopsy. In nucleotides, the sequence is TGTGCCACCTCCCCTCGCGGGATCTCTGGAAACACCATATATTTT. Translated, this gives CATSPRGISGNTIYF.